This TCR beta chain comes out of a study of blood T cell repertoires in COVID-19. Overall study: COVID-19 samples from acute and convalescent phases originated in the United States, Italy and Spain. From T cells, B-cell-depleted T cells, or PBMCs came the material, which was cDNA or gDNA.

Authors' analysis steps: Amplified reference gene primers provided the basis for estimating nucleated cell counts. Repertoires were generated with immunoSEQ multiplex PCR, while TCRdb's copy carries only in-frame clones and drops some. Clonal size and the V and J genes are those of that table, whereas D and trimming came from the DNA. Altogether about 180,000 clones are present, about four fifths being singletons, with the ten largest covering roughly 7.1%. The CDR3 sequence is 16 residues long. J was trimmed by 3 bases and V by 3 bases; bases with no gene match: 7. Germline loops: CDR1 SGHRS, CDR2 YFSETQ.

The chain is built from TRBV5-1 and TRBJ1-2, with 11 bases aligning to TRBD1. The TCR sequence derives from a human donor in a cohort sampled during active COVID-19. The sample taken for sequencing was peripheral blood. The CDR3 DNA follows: TGCGCCAGCAGCTCCCGGACAGGGGGCTTCGACTATGGCTACACCTTC. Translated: CASSSRTGGFDYGYTF.